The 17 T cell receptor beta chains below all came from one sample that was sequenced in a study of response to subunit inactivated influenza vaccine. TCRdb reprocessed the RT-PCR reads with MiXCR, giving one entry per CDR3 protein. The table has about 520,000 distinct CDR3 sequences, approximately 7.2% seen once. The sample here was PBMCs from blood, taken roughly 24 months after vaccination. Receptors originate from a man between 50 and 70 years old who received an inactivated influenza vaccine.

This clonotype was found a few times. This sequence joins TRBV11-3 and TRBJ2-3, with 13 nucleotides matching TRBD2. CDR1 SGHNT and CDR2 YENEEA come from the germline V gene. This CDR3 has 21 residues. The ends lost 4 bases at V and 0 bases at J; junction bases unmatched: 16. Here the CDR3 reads CASSSRAHPGLAGTSTDTQYF. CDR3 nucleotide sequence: TGTGCCAGCAGCTCACGAGCACATCCGGGACTAGCGGGGACTAGCACAGATACGCAGTATTTT. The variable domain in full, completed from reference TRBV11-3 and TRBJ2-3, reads EAGVVQSPRYKIIEKKQPVAFWCNPISGHNTLYWYLQNLGQGPELLIRYENEEAVDDSQLPKDRFSAERLKGVDSTLKIQPAELGDSAVYLCASSSRAHPGLAGTSTDTQYFGPGTRLTVL.

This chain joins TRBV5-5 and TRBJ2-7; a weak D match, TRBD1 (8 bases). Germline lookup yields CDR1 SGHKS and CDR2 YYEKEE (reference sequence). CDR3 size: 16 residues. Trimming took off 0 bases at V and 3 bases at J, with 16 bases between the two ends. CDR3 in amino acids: CASSLVWTGRGYEQYF. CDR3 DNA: TGTGCCAGCAGCTTGGTGTGGACAGGGAGGGGCTACGAGCAGTACTTC.

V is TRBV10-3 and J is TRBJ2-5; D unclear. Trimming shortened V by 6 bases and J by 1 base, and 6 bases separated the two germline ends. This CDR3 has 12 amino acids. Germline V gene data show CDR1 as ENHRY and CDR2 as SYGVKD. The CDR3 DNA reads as TGTGCCATCAGCCAGTTCCAAGAGACCCAGTACTTC. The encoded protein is CAISQFQETQYF.

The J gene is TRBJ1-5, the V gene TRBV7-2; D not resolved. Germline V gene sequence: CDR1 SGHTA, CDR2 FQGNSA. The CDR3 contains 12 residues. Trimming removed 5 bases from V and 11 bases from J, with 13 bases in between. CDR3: CASSQRAGAQHF. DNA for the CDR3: TGTGCCAGCAGCCAACGGGCGGGCGCCCAGCATTTT.

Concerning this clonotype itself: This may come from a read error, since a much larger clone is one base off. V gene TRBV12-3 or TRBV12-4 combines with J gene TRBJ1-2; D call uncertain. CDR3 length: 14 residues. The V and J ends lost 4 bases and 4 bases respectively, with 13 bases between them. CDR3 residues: CASSSLTAIYGYTF. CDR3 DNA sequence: TGTGCCAGCAGTTCCTTGACTGCTATCTATGGCTACACCTTC.

The CDR3 protein is CASSVTSGLSTDTQYF. CDR3 nucleotides: TGTGCCAGCAGTGTGACTAGCGGGCTTAGCACAGATACGCAGTATTTT. The genes are TRBV6-1 and TRBJ2-3; TRBD2 matches 10 bases. From germline, CDR1 is MNHNS and CDR2 SASEGT. This CDR3 is built from 16 residues. The V gene end was trimmed by 4 bases and the J gene end by 0 bases; junction bases not matched to a gene: 4.

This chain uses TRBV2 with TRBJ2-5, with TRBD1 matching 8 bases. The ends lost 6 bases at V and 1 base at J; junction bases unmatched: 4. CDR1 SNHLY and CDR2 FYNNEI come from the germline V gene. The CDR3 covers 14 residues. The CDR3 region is CASRRTGPQETQYF. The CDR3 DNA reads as TGTGCCAGCAGAAGGACAGGGCCCCAAGAGACCCAGTACTTC.

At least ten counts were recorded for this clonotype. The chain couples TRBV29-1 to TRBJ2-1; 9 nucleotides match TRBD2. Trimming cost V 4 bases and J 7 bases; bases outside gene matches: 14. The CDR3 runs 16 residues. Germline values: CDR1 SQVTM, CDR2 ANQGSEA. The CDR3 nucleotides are TGCAGCGTTGCCCCCCTCTCGGCGGGAGGGCGTAATGAGCAGTTCTTC. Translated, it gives CSVAPLSAGGRNEQFF.

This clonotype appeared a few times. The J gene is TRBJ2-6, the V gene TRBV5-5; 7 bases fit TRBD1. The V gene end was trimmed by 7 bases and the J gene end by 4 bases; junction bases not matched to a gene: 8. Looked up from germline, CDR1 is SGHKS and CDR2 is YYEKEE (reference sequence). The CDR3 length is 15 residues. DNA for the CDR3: TGTGCCAGCGGACGACAGGGCTCGGGGGCCAACGTCCTGACTTTC. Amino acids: CASGRQGSGANVLTF.

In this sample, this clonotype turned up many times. CDR3 in DNA: TGTGCCAGCAGCCAAGTCCGGATGGGCGAGCAGTACTTC. This translates into CASSQVRMGEQYF. This sequence joins TRBV14 and TRBJ2-7; D unclear. Germline CDR1 reads SGHDN; CDR2 reads FVKESK. CDR3 length: 13 residues. V lost 1 base and J 6 bases, leaving 10 bases between the germline ends.

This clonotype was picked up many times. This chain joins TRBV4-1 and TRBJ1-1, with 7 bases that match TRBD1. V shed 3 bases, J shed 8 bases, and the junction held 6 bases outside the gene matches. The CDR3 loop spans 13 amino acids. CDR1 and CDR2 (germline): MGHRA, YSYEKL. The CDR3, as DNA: TGCGCCAGCAGCCAGTCGACAGGGTTAGAAGCTTTCTTT. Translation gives CASSQSTGLEAFF.

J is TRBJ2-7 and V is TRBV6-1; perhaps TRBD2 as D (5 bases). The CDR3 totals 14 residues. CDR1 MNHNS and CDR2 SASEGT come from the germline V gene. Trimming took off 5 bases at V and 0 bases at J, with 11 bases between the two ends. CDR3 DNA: TGTGCCAGCAGTTTAGCGCCCCCCTCCTACGAGCAGTACTTC. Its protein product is CASSLAPPSYEQYF.

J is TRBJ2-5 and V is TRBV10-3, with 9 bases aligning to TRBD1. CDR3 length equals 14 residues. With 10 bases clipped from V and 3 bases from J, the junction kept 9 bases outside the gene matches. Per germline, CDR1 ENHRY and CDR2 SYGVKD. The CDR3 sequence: CATHGTGSEETQYF. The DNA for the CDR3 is TGTGCCACCCACGGGACAGGGAGCGAAGAGACCCAGTACTTC.

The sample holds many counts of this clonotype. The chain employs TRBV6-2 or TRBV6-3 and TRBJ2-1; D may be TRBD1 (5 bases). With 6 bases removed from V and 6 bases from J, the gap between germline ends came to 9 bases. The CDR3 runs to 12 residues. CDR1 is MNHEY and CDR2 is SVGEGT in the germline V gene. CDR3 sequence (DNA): TGTGCCAGCAGGGACACGCTCAATGAGCAGTTCTTC. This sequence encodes CASRDTLNEQFF.

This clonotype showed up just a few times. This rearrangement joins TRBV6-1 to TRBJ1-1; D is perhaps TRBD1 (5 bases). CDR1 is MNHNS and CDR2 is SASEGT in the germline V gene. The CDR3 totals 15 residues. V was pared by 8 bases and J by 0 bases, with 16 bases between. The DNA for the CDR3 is TGTGCCAGCCAGCCCCCGGGACGGCTGAACACTGAAGCTTTCTTT. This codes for CASQPPGRLNTEAFF.

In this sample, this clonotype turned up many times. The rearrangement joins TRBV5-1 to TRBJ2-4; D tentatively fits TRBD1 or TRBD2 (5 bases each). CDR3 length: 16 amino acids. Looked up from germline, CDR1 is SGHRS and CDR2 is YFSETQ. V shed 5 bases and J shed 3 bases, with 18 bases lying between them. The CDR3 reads CASRWDYEGSKNIQYF. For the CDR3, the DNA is TGCGCCAGCAGATGGGATTACGAGGGGAGCAAAAACATTCAGTACTTC.

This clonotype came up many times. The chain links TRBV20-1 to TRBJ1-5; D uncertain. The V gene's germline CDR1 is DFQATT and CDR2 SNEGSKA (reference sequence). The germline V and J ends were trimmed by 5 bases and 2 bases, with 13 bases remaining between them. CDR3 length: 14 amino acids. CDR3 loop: CSALSEGGNQPQHF. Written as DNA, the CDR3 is TGCAGTGCTCTAAGTGAGGGAGGCAATCAGCCCCAGCATTTT.